Detailed here is one T cell receptor (beta chain). Its antigen target is currently unknown. The input lacks base qualities; no much larger clone sits a single base away. The data derive from a study of shared clonotypes between healthy human individuals (dated by TCRdb to 2018 to 2020). Describing the broader study: The cohort comprised two women and three men aged 18 to 49 years. Different laboratories and diverse techniques were used to prepare libraries and sequence TCR repertoires, to increase sequencing depth and limit assay-specific biases. For each donor, three plates each were used for CD4 naive and CD4 memory, two plates were used for CD8 naive, and one plate was used for CD8 memory. To estimate repertoire size and how much clonotypes are shared between individuals, the study performed deep sequencing of blood TCR repertoires from roughly five healthy adults. Each donor's leukapheresis produced roughly between roughly 0.94 and 9.5 billion PBMCs. The full study reports these points: Compared with non-shared clonotypes, the clonotypes found in all four sorted-subset donors had higher generation probabilities. The genetic and exposure-history diversity represented was limited by the small number of donors. Across four donors, approximately 4.9% of naive CD4, 3% to 3.5% of naive CD8, about 2% of memory CD4, and approximately 0.4% of memory CD8 clonotypes were shared. Even with the large sequencing depth, rarefaction of the sorted-subset datasets indicated that sequencing was incomplete. Sampling was restricted to blood, and TCR repertoires in tissues likely differ from the TCR repertoires found in blood. Pairwise subsampling led to the expectation that sequencing depth would affect the degree of clonotype sharing among donors. Naive subsets generally had larger estimated clonotype richness than memory subsets did.

The donors were healthy, HIV-negative adults with no recently reported acute infections or vaccinations. Every donor was a Caucasian adult residing in Nashville, Tennessee, USA. Magnetic negative selection was used to enrich CD4+ T cells, after which naive cells were positively selected on CD45RA and the negative fraction became the memory subset. Blood was obtained by leukapheresis, after which PBMCs were separated by Ficoll-Histopaque density gradient centrifugation and cryopreserved in liquid nitrogen vapor phase. Analytical flow cytometry was used to check the purity and quantity of every magnetically sorted T cell population. Each sorted fraction had its genomic DNA isolated and then quantified by UV absorbance on a Nanodrop 2000c. Using the deep immunoSEQ assay, TCR CDR3 regions were amplified from genomic DNA by multiplex PCR. For each cell subset, the extracted genomic DNA was distributed evenly across all wells of several immunoSEQ 96-well plates, and each plate served as one replicate. For sorted subsets, roughly 200 ng genomic DNA, equal to tens of thousands of T cell genomes, was loaded into each replicate PCR. Purified libraries were measured with a Qubit 3.0 fluorometer, size-checked on a Bioanalyzer 2100, and measured again with the KAPA Library Quantification kit. A separate single-read 150-cycle Illumina NextSeq 550 flow cell was used to sequence each immunoSEQ 96-well plate. Per the original workflow: The immunoSEQ output contained only junctional sequences without quality scores, so filtering could not match that applied to full-length reads. Sequences were annotated with PyIR, a Python wrapper for IgBLAST v1.9, and V/J genes and CDR3 were assigned using IMGT germline references. Any read was removed if the V/J assignment was weak (E-value above 1e-6), the CDR3 was missing, or the read contained stop codons, out-of-frame junctions, or ambiguous translated residues. V3J clonotypes were defined by identical inferred V gene, J gene, and CDR3 amino acid sequence. Percentage overlap between repertoires was computed as shared unique clonotypes divided by the size of the smaller repertoire. Richness of each repertoire was evaluated using RTK rarefaction, the Chao1 estimator, and Recon v2.1 estimates of unobserved clonotypes. Generation probabilities were computed with OLGA for all TCRbeta clonotypes obtained by the gDNA method from several donors. In TCRdb, the immuneACCESS table is reduced to in-frame sequences with V and J assigned. These tables do not hold every clone; where another copy was compared, an unresolved V gene accounts for under half, and the others remain unexplained. That table gives V, J and clone size, and the DNA gave D and trimming. Recorded for this sample are 950,000 to 1,300,000 clones; around 74% of them occurred a single time. Roughly 1.4% of the sample rests with the top ten.

The germline V gene sets CDR1 to SGHVS and CDR2 to FNYEAQ. There are 13 amino acids in the CDR3, from cysteine to phenylalanine inclusive. Of the read, only the CDR3 DNA is kept; its 39 bases are in frame from base 1. Relative to germline, V is 3 bases shorter and J is 4 bases shorter, with 10 bases between their ends. The rearranged segments are TRBV7-6 and TRBJ2-7; a tentative D match to TRBD2 spans 7 bases. This TCR derives from a man between 18 and 29 years old in good health. Sequencing used memory CD4+ T cells sorted from blood. Per the publication, the cell subset or site label means: CD45RA-negative fraction. CDR3 protein: CASSFEGGYEQYF. The DNA sequence is TGTGCCAGCAGCTTCGAGGGGGGGTACGAGCAGTACTTC.